A single sample is the source of the 16 T cell receptor beta chains below, sequenced in a study of T cells in tuberculosis. Method: immunoSEQ multiplex PCR; TCRdb's copy keeps in-frame clones and lacks some. This table has tens of thousands of clones, 95% appearing once. The sample consisted of PBMCs. The receptors were gathered from a donor aged 10 to 29 with latent tuberculosis or without tuberculosis infection.

The chain joins TRBV5-1 to TRBJ1-2, with TRBD1 identical over 11 bases. V dropped 2 bases and J dropped 7; count of bases not matched to a gene: 7. Looked up from germline, CDR1 is SGHRS and CDR2 is YFSETQ. The CDR3 is made up of 15 amino acids. CDR3 loop: CASSLFGQGAGGYTF. The CDR3 DNA is TGCGCCAGCAGCTTATTCGGACAGGGGGCAGGTGGCTACACCTTC.

This clone was counted a single time. This chain joins TRBV19 and TRBJ1-2; 10 bases fit TRBD1. With 3 bases clipped from V and 5 bases from J, the junction kept 6 bases outside the gene matches. Germline V gives CDR1 LNHDA, CDR2 SQIVND (reference sequence). The length of the CDR3 is 15 residues. CDR3 sequence (DNA): TGTGCCAGTAGTATTGACAGGGGGCTAGAATATGGCTACACCTTC. It specifies CASSIDRGLEYGYTF.

This chain connects TRBV19 to TRBJ1-2, with TRBD1 identical over 8 bases. V dropped 7 bases and J dropped 7; count of bases not matched to a gene: 11. The CDR3 sequence is 14 residues long. In germline, CDR1 is LNHDA, CDR2 SQIVND (reference sequence). The chain's CDR3 is CASTQTQGALGYTF. The CDR3 region has the DNA TGTGCCAGTACCCAGACGCAGGGGGCACTTGGCTACACCTTC.

V gene TRBV2 combines with J gene TRBJ2-1; TRBD1 matches at 7 bases. J was trimmed by 8 bases and V by 6 bases; bases with no gene match: 28. The CDR3 extends over 20 amino acids. Germline lookup yields CDR1 SNHLY and CDR2 FYNNEI. The CDR3 DNA sequence: TGTGCCAGCAGGCTTTACCAGGAACCGGGACAGTTAAAGTACATTGATGAGCAGTTCTTC. Translated: CASRLYQEPGQLKYIDEQFF. Full variable domain (missing parts from reference TRBV2 and TRBJ2-1): EPEVTQTPSHQVTQMGQEVILRCVPISNHLYFYWYRQILGQKVEFLVSFYNNEISEKSEIFDDQFSVERPDGSNFTLKIRSTKLEDSAMYFCASRLYQEPGQLKYIDEQFFGPGTRLTVL.

The V and J genes are TRBV16 and TRBJ2-7; D is ambiguous. Per germline, CDR1 KGHSY and CDR2 FQNENV. This CDR3 region has 13 residues. Trimming cost V 1 base and J 3 bases, with 7 bases left between them. In nucleotides, the CDR3 is TGTGCCAGCAGCCAATACCAGTTCTACGAGCAGTACTTC. It codes for CASSQYQFYEQYF.

The chain joins TRBV6-6 to TRBJ1-6; maybe TRBD1 (5 bases). Trimming left V 10 bases short and J 4 bases short, with 14 bases between. Germline V lookup: CDR1 MNHNY, CDR2 SVGAGI (reference sequence). The CDR3 is 14 amino acids. The CDR3 is CATRGGKYNSPLHF. CDR3 DNA sequence: TGTGCCACCCGGGGGGGAAAATATAATTCACCCCTCCACTTT.

This sequence joins TRBV5-1 and TRBJ1-1; maybe TRBD1 (5 bases). V was trimmed by 3 bases and J by 0 bases, leaving 9 bases between them. CDR1 and CDR2 from the germline V gene are SGHRS and YFSETQ. The CDR3 is 14 amino acids. CDR3 residues: CASSSDTMNTEAFF. CDR3 DNA: TGCGCCAGCAGCTCGGACACCATGAACACTGAAGCTTTCTTT.

The sample holds one count of this clone. The gene calls are TRBV29-1 and TRBJ1-1; TRBD1 matches 8 bases. Germline V gene sequence: CDR1 SQVTM, CDR2 ANQGSEA. V trimming: 6 bases; J trimming: 5 bases; junction bases outside the gene matches: 5. The CDR3 loop spans 12 amino acids. The CDR3 loop reads CSVRTGKTEAFF. The CDR3 bases are TGCAGCGTCCGGACAGGGAAAACTGAAGCTTTCTTT.

In its sample, this clone was seen once. The chain uses TRBV9 and TRBJ2-7; 8 bases fit TRBD2. The CDR3 runs 15 residues. V lost 0 bases and J lost 4; bases outside the gene matches: 6. Looked up from germline, CDR1 is SGDLS and CDR2 is YYNGEE. This CDR3 reads CASSVGISGDYEQYF. In DNA, the CDR3 is TGTGCCAGCAGCGTAGGTATTAGCGGGGATTACGAGCAGTACTTC.

The gene calls are TRBV7-8 and TRBJ2-2, with D possibly being TRBD1 (7 bases). Germline CDR1 reads SGHVS; CDR2 reads FQNEAQ. The CDR3 sequence is 15 residues long. V was clipped by 5 bases and J by 6 bases, with 16 bases between them. CDR3 residues: CASSPGGLYPGELFF. The CDR3, as DNA: TGTGCCAGCAGCCCAGGGGGGCTATACCCCGGGGAGCTGTTTTTT.

The chain has TRBV5-4 and TRBJ2-1; 7 positions agree with TRBD1. The CDR3 is 16 residues long. The trim removed 1 base at V and 10 bases at J, leaving 14 bases unmatched. From germline, CDR1 is SGHNT and CDR2 YYREEE (reference sequence). In nucleotides, the CDR3 is TGTGCCAGCAGCTTGAGGGGGCTAGCCATTCCGGGAGAGCAGTTCTTC. Protein product: CASSLRGLAIPGEQFF.

J is TRBJ2-5 and V is TRBV15; 10 bases agree with TRBD2. J lost 0 bases, V lost 1 base, and 5 bases had no gene match. Germline lookup yields CDR1 LNHNV and CDR2 YYDKDF (reference sequence). CDR3 length equals 17 residues. CDR3 protein: CATSRVLAGAHQETQYF. The DNA for the CDR3 is TGTGCCACCAGCAGAGTTCTAGCGGGGGCCCACCAAGAGACCCAGTACTTC.

This clone was seen just once. J is TRBJ1-1 and V is TRBV6-5; tentatively, D is TRBD1 (5 bases). Germline CDR1 is MNHEY and CDR2 is SVGAGI. The V end lost 6 bases, the J end lost 1 base, and 9 bases lay between the germline ends. This CDR3 contains 13 residues. The CDR3 reads CASRLRGNTEAFF. The CDR3 nucleotides are TGTGCCAGCAGACTTAGGGGGAACACTGAAGCTTTCTTT.

The chain carries TRBV10-2 and TRBJ1-1; TRBD1 agrees at 7 bases. The CDR3 is 15 residues long. V gave up 3 bases and J gave up 1 base; unmatched junction bases: 5. CDR1 is WSHSY, CDR2 SAAADI, per germline. CDR3 sequence: CASSDGGQRNTEAFF. The CDR3 region has the DNA TGCGCCAGCAGTGACGGGGGACAGCGGAACACTGAAGCTTTCTTT.

The V and J genes are TRBV5-1 and TRBJ2-3; maybe TRBD1 (6 bases). The CDR3 contains 19 residues. CDR1 SGHRS and CDR2 YFSETQ come from the germline V gene. Between the trimmed V and J ends, which lost 4 bases and 0 bases, there was a span of 24 bases. The CDR3 DNA is TGCGCCAGCAGCCTTAACAGGGCGTCCTTTTTAACTAGCACAGATACGCAGTATTTT. The encoded protein is CASSLNRASFLTSTDTQYF. Filled out from reference TRBV5-1 and TRBJ2-3, the complete variable domain reads KAGVTQTPRYLIKTRGQQVTLSCSPISGHRSVSWYQQTPGQGLQFLFEYFSETQRNKGNFPGRFSGRQFSNSRSEMNVSTLELGDSALYLCASSLNRASFLTSTDTQYFGPGTRLTVL.

The chain joins TRBV7-2 to TRBJ1-1, with D unresolved. Germline V lookup: CDR1 SGHTA, CDR2 FQGNSA. The CDR3 length is 15 residues. V lost 2 bases to trimming and J lost 0 bases, with 10 bases between them. In DNA form, the CDR3 reads TGTGCCAGCAGCTTACTGGTCAGGATGAACACTGAAGCTTTCTTT. Translating it yields CASSLLVRMNTEAFF.